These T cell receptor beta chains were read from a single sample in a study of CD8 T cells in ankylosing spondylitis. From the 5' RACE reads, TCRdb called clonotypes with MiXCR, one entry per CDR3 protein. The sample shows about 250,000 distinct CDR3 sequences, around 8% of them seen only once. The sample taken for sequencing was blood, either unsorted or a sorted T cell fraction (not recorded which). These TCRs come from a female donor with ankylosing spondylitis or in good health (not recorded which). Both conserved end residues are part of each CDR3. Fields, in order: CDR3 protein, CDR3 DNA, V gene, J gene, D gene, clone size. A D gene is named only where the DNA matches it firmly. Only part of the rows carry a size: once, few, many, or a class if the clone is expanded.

cdr3_aa: CASSQDRLLPNQPQHF
cdr3_nt: TGCGCCAGCAGCCAAGATCGATTGCTTCCGAATCAGCCCCAGCATTTT
v_call: TRBV4-3
j_call: TRBJ1-5
d_call: NA
clone_size: many

cdr3_aa: CASTGIHEQFF
cdr3_nt: TGTGCCTCGACAGGGATCCATGAGCAGTTCTTC
v_call: TRBV7-2
j_call: TRBJ2-1
d_call: TRBD1
clone_size: NA

cdr3_aa: CASSLGQYQPQHF
cdr3_nt: TGTGCCAGCAGCCTGGGACAATATCAGCCCCAGCATTTT
v_call: TRBV14
j_call: TRBJ1-5
d_call: NA
clone_size: NA

cdr3_aa: CATLPGLAGDSTDTQYF
cdr3_nt: TGTGCCACACTACCGGGACTAGCGGGAGACTCCACAGATACGCAGTATTTT
v_call: TRBV10-3
j_call: TRBJ2-3
d_call: TRBD2
clone_size: many

cdr3_aa: CASSVRAGLYEQYF
cdr3_nt: TGTGCCAGCAGCGTCAGAGCAGGGTTATACGAGCAGTACTTC
v_call: TRBV7-2
j_call: TRBJ2-7
d_call: NA
clone_size: many

cdr3_aa: CASSLGWEVPYEQYF
cdr3_nt: TGTGCCAGCAGTTTAGGGTGGGAGGTACCCTACGAGCAGTACTTC
v_call: TRBV27
j_call: TRBJ2-7
d_call: NA
clone_size: many

cdr3_aa: CASSNFGGGDTQYF
cdr3_nt: TGTGCCAGCAGCAACTTCGGCGGTGGAGATACGCAGTATTTT
v_call: TRBV7-2
j_call: TRBJ2-3
d_call: NA
clone_size: few

cdr3_aa: CSASEGYEQYF
cdr3_nt: TGCAGTGCTAGTGAGGGCTACGAGCAGTACTTC
v_call: TRBV20-1
j_call: TRBJ2-7
d_call: NA
clone_size: many

cdr3_aa: CATSEDDSYEQYF
cdr3_nt: TGTGCCACCAGTGAAGATGACTCCTACGAGCAGTACTTC
v_call: TRBV24-1
j_call: TRBJ2-7
d_call: NA
clone_size: many

cdr3_aa: CASSKVGESGVETQYF
cdr3_nt: TGTGCCAGCAGCAAAGTGGGGGAAAGTGGGGTGGAGACCCAGTACTTC
v_call: TRBV21-1
j_call: TRBJ2-5
d_call: NA
clone_size: many

cdr3_aa: CASSPQQGSAGELFF
cdr3_nt: TGCGCCAGCAGTCCTCAACAGGGAAGTGCCGGGGAGCTGTTTTTT
v_call: TRBV5-1
j_call: TRBJ2-2
d_call: NA
clone_size: many

cdr3_aa: CASSPLRKWAGNEQFF
cdr3_nt: TGTGCCAGCAGCCCCCTCAGAAAGTGGGCGGGCAATGAGCAGTTCTTC
v_call: TRBV11-2
j_call: TRBJ2-1
d_call: NA
clone_size: NA

cdr3_aa: CASTREPGLENEQFF
cdr3_nt: TGTGCCAGCACTAGGGAGCCGGGTTTAGAGAATGAGCAGTTCTTC
v_call: TRBV6-1
j_call: TRBJ2-1
d_call: NA
clone_size: many

cdr3_aa: CASRPTGGPNTEAFF
cdr3_nt: TGTGCCAGCAGGCCGACAGGGGGACCGAACACTGAAGCTTTCTTT
v_call: TRBV12-3/TRBV12-4
j_call: TRBJ1-1
d_call: TRBD1
clone_size: many

cdr3_aa: CASSLAGSAGQYF
cdr3_nt: TGCGCCAGCAGCTTGGCCGGGTCGGCAGGGCAGTACTTC
v_call: TRBV5-1
j_call: TRBJ2-7
d_call: NA
clone_size: many

cdr3_aa: CASRLGGGGEQYF
cdr3_nt: TGTGCCAGCAGGCTCGGAGGGGGTGGTGAGCAGTACTTC
v_call: TRBV12-3/TRBV12-4
j_call: TRBJ2-7
d_call: NA
clone_size: many

cdr3_aa: CSARDWAGGDTQYF
cdr3_nt: TGCAGTGCTAGAGATTGGGCCGGGGGAGATACGCAGTATTTT
v_call: TRBV20-1
j_call: TRBJ2-3
d_call: NA
clone_size: NA

cdr3_aa: CASSQGAGADTQYF
cdr3_nt: TGCGCCAGCAGCCAAGGGGCGGGGGCAGATACGCAGTATTTT
v_call: TRBV4-3
j_call: TRBJ2-3
d_call: TRBD2
clone_size: few

cdr3_aa: CAISAYRGLAGSEQFF
cdr3_nt: TGTGCCATCAGTGCCTATAGGGGACTAGCGGGATCTGAGCAGTTCTTC
v_call: TRBV10-3
j_call: TRBJ2-1
d_call: TRBD2
clone_size: many

cdr3_aa: CASSSGRSSYNSPLHF
cdr3_nt: TGTGCCAGCAGCTCCGGACGGAGCTCCTATAATTCACCCCTCCACTTT
v_call: TRBV7-2
j_call: TRBJ1-6
d_call: NA
clone_size: NA

cdr3_aa: CASSLLAINTGELFF
cdr3_nt: TGTGCCAGCAGCTTACTCGCGATCAACACCGGGGAGCTGTTTTTT
v_call: TRBV7-2
j_call: TRBJ2-2
d_call: NA
clone_size: many